The rows below give T cell receptor beta chains drawn from one sample of a study of PD-1 blockade in classical Hodgkin lymphoma. The table came from immunoSEQ multiplex PCR; TCRdb's copy has only in-frame clones and leaves some out. The data show roughly 11,000 clones, with around three quarters seen just once and 8% to 13% held by the top ten. The sample consisted of peripheral blood mononuclear cells (PBMCs), taken at baseline. These receptors were obtained from a human donor with classical Hodgkin lymphoma. Both conserved end residues are part of each CDR3. The order of the fields is clone size, J gene, V gene, D gene, CDR3 protein, CDR3 DNA. A D gene is named only where the DNA matches it firmly. The size of a clone is reported for some rows only, either as once, few or many, or as a class for expanded clones.

size: NA; J: TRBJ2-1; V: TRBV6-1; D: TRBD1; CDR3: CASSEHPLTGGQLAEQFF; DNA: TGTGCCAGCAGTGAACATCCTCTGACAGGGGGCCAGTTGGCTGAGCAGTTCTTC
size: NA; J: TRBJ1-2; V: TRBV6-5; D: NA; CDR3: CASSSQGRGYGYTF; DNA: TGTGCCAGCAGTTCCCAGGGACGGGGCTATGGCTACACCTTC
size: NA; J: TRBJ2-1; V: TRBV18; D: NA; CDR3: CASSPNPGTQFF; DNA: TGTGCCAGCTCACCCAACCCGGGGACGCAGTTCTTC
size: NA; J: TRBJ2-7; V: TRBV19; D: TRBD2; CDR3: CATREAGGTYEQYF; DNA: TGTGCCACCAGGGAAGCGGGGGGGACTTACGAGCAGTACTTC
size: NA; J: TRBJ2-2; V: TRBV14; D: TRBD1; CDR3: CASSQVGGLIPGELFF; DNA: TGTGCCAGCAGCCAAGTAGGGGGCCTGATCCCCGGGGAGCTGTTTTTT
size: NA; J: TRBJ1-5; V: TRBV4-3; D: NA; CDR3: CASSQTGGQPQHF; DNA: TGCGCCAGCAGCCAAACAGGAGGTCAGCCCCAGCATTTT
size: NA; J: TRBJ2-7; V: TRBV28; D: TRBD1; CDR3: CASSLWGTGGYAQYF; DNA: TGTGCCAGCAGTTTATGGGGGACAGGGGGATACGCGCAGTACTTC
size: NA; J: TRBJ2-5; V: TRBV7-2; D: NA; CDR3: CASSLGPQETQYF; DNA: TGTGCCAGCAGCTTAGGCCCGCAAGAGACCCAGTACTTC
size: NA; J: TRBJ2-1; V: TRBV5-1; D: NA; CDR3: CASSSMAVRGLGNEQFF; DNA: TGCGCCAGCAGCTCCATGGCGGTACGTGGCCTGGGAAATGAGCAGTTCTTC
size: once; J: TRBJ2-4; V: TRBV27; D: NA; CDR3: CASSSGLAKNIQYF; DNA: TGTGCCAGCAGTTCGGGGTTAGCCAAAAACATTCAGTACTTC
size: large; J: TRBJ2-7; V: TRBV4-3; D: TRBD2; CDR3: CASSQEPGFTSAEQYF; DNA: TGCGCCAGCAGCCAAGAGCCCGGATTCACTAGCGCCGAGCAGTACTTC
size: NA; J: TRBJ2-1; V: TRBV2; D: TRBD2; CDR3: CASSEGPGGQMFF; DNA: TGTGCCAGCAGTGAAGGTCCGGGGGGTCAGATGTTCTTC
size: once; J: TRBJ2-1; V: TRBV11-2; D: TRBD2; CDR3: CASSSGLAGLGEQFF; DNA: TGTGCCAGCAGCTCGGGACTAGCGGGACTCGGGGAGCAGTTCTTC
size: NA; J: TRBJ2-1; V: TRBV21-1; D: NA; CDR3: CAKSSEGSGSKTYNEQFF; DNA: TGTGCCAAAAGCTCGGAGGGTAGCGGGAGTAAAACCTACAATGAGCAGTTCTTC
size: NA; J: TRBJ1-2; V: TRBV28; D: NA; CDR3: CASTLQGPYGYTF; DNA: TGTGCCAGCACATTACAGGGTCCCTATGGCTACACCTTC
size: NA; J: TRBJ1-4; V: TRBV7-9; D: NA; CDR3: CASSFEGAQGEKLFF; DNA: TGTGCCAGCAGCTTTGAAGGCGCTCAGGGTGAAAAACTGTTTTTT